The clone carrying this T cell receptor beta chain was detected a few times. Its specificity is unknown. The data originate from a study of Graves' ophthalmopathy and Graves' hyperthyroidism. The wider study: At the time of initial diagnosis and before any treatment, peripheral blood was collected. General study findings and limits: The majority of expanded thyroid clonotypes above 0.001 frequency also occurred in blood.

From RNA, the CDR3 regions of TCR beta chains were amplified and sequenced. First-round RT-PCR with HTBI primers preceded a second-round multiplex PCR. TCRdb reanalysed the multiplex PCR reads using MiXCR and keeps one entry per CDR3 protein. Here the sample spans under 250,000 distinct CDR3 sequences, about 22% being singletons. Patients with other autoimmune diseases, uncontrolled infections, pregnancy or lactation were excluded. It was from more than 9 ml of fresh peripheral blood that the PBMCs came. After removal of 6 bases from V and 2 bases from J, the junction contained 8 bases not matched to a gene. CDR1 is MDHEN and CDR2 is SYDVKM in the germline V gene. The CDR3 totals 16 residues.

The sequence was collected from a woman aged 45 to 65 with Graves' ophthalmopathy. Sequenced input: peripheral blood. This chain joins TRBV28 and TRBJ1-3, with 9 bases matching TRBD1. CDR3 nucleotides: TGTGCCAGCAGGTGGGACCGGACAGGGGCTGGAAACACCATATATTTT. This encodes CASRWDRTGAGNTIYF.